The source of this T cell receptor (beta chain) is a study of blood T cell repertoires in COVID-19. Study background: Samples representing acute and convalescent COVID-19 were sourced from the United States, Italy and Spain. T cells, B-cell-depleted T cells, or PBMCs supplied cDNA or gDNA.

As originally analysed: Estimation of nucleated cell counts was performed using reference gene primer amplification. Sequenced by immunoSEQ multiplex PCR; TCRdb stores in-frame clones only, minus some. The V and J calls and clone size are taken from that table; D and trimming were inferred from the DNA. The sample lists 60,000 to 70,000 clones; about 75% were seen once. Trimming removed 8 bases at V and 1 base at J, with 11 bases between. The CDR3 consists of 13 residues. Per the germline V gene, CDR1 is LGHNT and CDR2 is FRNRAP. Sequencing was carried out using peripheral blood. The TCR originated in an elderly woman with acute or convalescent COVID-19. The chain employs TRBV12-5 and TRBJ1-1; D call uncertain. CDR3 sequence (DNA): TGTGCTAGTCGAGAGAACTCGAACACTGAAGCTTTCTTT. Its protein is CASRENSNTEAFF.